One and the same sample provided the 23 T cell receptor beta chains below, sequenced in a study of patients and donors after allogeneic stem cell transplantation. TCRdb analysed the RT-PCR reads with MiXCR anew, one entry per CDR3 protein. The data hold under 450 distinct CDR3 sequences, with 0.69% observed a single time. Sequencing used blood, either unsorted or a sorted T cell fraction (not recorded which). The receptors were gathered from a human donor who was either an allogeneic HSCT recipient or a stem cell or donor lymphocyte infusion donor (not recorded which). It is not recorded whose cells these are; they may come from a transplant donor.

In its sample, this clonotype ranks as large (0.1 to 1%). The chain employs TRBV27 and TRBJ2-5; 13 nucleotides align to TRBD2. The CDR3 extends over 15 amino acids. Germline loops: CDR1 MNHEY, CDR2 SMNVEV (reference sequence). The V segment lost 2 bases and the J segment 6 bases; nucleotides outside the gene matches: 3. The chain's CDR3 is CASSLTSGRAQTQYF. The CDR3 bases are TGTGCCAGCAGTTTAACTAGCGGGAGGGCACAGACCCAGTACTTC.

This clonotype is classed as medium-sized. The chain combines TRBV27 with TRBJ2-7; 8 nucleotides match TRBD1. V trimming: 6 bases; J trimming: 1 base; junction bases outside the gene matches: 5. There are 14 residues in the CDR3. Germline CDR1 reads MNHEY; CDR2 reads SMNVEV (reference sequence). In DNA, the CDR3 is TGTGCCAGCAGGCGACAGGGGCTATCCTACGAGCAGTACTTC. Translating gives CASRRQGLSYEQYF.

This clonotype rates as large. The CDR3 spells CASSLGLGRERSYEQYF. The CDR3 bases are TGTGCCAGCAGCTTAGGATTGGGGCGGGAGCGCTCCTACGAGCAGTACTTC. The chain links TRBV7-6 to TRBJ2-7; 7 bases agree with TRBD2. J lost 0 bases, V lost 1 base, and 9 bases had no gene match. Germline V gene data show CDR1 as SGHVS and CDR2 as FNYEAQ. The length of the CDR3 is 17 residues.

This clonotype was seen a handful of times. V usage is TRBV5-1 and J usage is TRBJ2-3, with 10 positions matching TRBD1. Losses at the gene ends were 4 bases for V and 3 bases for J; bases not matched to a gene: 2. CDR1 and CDR2 (germline): SGHRS, YFSETQ. The CDR3 contains 14 residues. In DNA, the CDR3 is TGCGCCAGCAGCCCGGGACAGGGGACAGATACGCAGTATTTT. Amino acids: CASSPGQGTDTQYF. Filled out from reference TRBV5-1 and TRBJ2-3, the complete variable domain reads KAGVTQTPRYLIKTRGQQVTLSCSPISGHRSVSWYQQTPGQGLQFLFEYFSETQRNKGNFPGRFSGRQFSNSRSEMNVSTLELGDSALYLCASSPGQGTDTQYFGPGTRLTVL.

This clonotype qualifies as large. This sequence joins TRBV29-1 and TRBJ2-1, with D hard to call. CDR1 and CDR2 from the germline V gene are SQVTM and ANQGSEA. The CDR3 is made up of 12 amino acids. V gave up 2 bases and J gave up 9 bases, with 11 bases separating them. The CDR3 loop reads CSVESTAGEQFF. CDR3 DNA: TGCAGCGTTGAAAGTACCGCTGGTGAGCAGTTCTTC.

This clonotype is labeled large (0.1 to 1%). This sequence joins TRBV5-2 and TRBJ1-1; the table's TRBD1 call for D was not verified on the DNA. TRBV5-2 is designated a pseudogene. The length of the CDR3 is 15 residues. The DNA of the CDR3 is TGTGCCAGCAAACCGACGACAGGGAACGGCGCGGGAGCTTTCTTT. Protein sequence: CASKPTTGNGAGAFF.

This clonotype is large within its sample. The J gene is TRBJ2-1, the V gene TRBV11-2; 8 bases line up with TRBD2. The CDR3 is 16 residues long. V shed 5 bases, J shed 2 bases, and the junction held 8 bases outside the gene matches. In germline, CDR1 is SGHAT, CDR2 FQNNGV. The CDR3 DNA follows: TGTGCCAGCAGCCCGTTCCCGGGACTAGCCTACAATGAGCAGTTCTTC. As protein: CASSPFPGLAYNEQFF.

By proportion, this clonotype is large. The rearrangement links TRBV20-1 to TRBJ2-1, with D perhaps TRBD1 (6 bases). Germline-derived CDR1 and CDR2 are DFQATT and SNEGSKA (reference sequence). The CDR3 loop spans 16 amino acids. V was clipped by 6 bases and J by 0 bases, with 18 bases between them. CDR3 residues: CSARLGGVGSYNEQFF. CDR3 nucleotide sequence: TGCAGTGCCCGCCTAGGGGGAGTGGGCTCCTACAATGAGCAGTTCTTC.

This clonotype is large. This chain joins TRBV5-1 and TRBJ2-3; D gene uncertain. The CDR3 covers 12 residues. Trimming cost V 3 bases and J 6 bases, with 8 bases left between them. Germline assignment: CDR1 SGHRS and CDR2 YFSETQ. The CDR3 spells CASSSTRDTQYF. CDR3 sequence (DNA): TGCGCCAGCAGCTCTACCCGTGATACGCAGTATTTT.

By frequency in the sample, this clonotype is large. V and J are TRBV7-2 and TRBJ2-1; the match to TRBD2 covers 8 bases. The germline CDR1 and CDR2 sequences are SGHTA and FQGNSA. CDR3 size: 17 residues. V was clipped by 3 bases and J by 5 bases; unmatched bases: 12. In nucleotides, the CDR3 is TGTGCCAGCAGCTTCCAAACGGGAGGGCCGCTACACAATGAGCAGTTCTTC. Translated, it gives CASSFQTGGPLHNEQFF.

This clonotype is large (0.1 to 1%) in the sample. This chain links TRBV29-1 with TRBJ2-3, with 12 bases that match TRBD1. CDR3 size: 14 residues. V shed 4 bases, J shed 4 bases, and the junction held 3 bases outside the gene matches. The germline V gene encodes CDR1 SQVTM and CDR2 ANQGSEA. The CDR3 loop is CSVVGTGGADTQYF. For the CDR3, the DNA is TGCAGCGTTGTAGGGACAGGGGGCGCAGATACGCAGTATTTT.

This clonotype qualifies as large. This chain uses TRBV10-3 with TRBJ2-7; D remains ambiguous. The CDR3 consists of 14 residues. Between the trimmed V and J ends, which lost 4 bases and 3 bases, there was a span of 13 bases. Germline V gene data show CDR1 as ENHRY and CDR2 as SYGVKD. The CDR3 DNA follows: TGTGCCATCAGTGTTAAAGGTCCTGGCTACGAGCAGTACTTC. This translates into CAISVKGPGYEQYF.

This clonotype ranks as large. This chain uses TRBV7-9 with TRBJ2-7, with D possibly TRBD2 on 5 matching bases. Germline lookup yields CDR1 SEHNR and CDR2 FQNEAQ (reference sequence). Trimming took 5 bases from V and 2 from J, leaving 13 bases between them. The CDR3 is made up of 14 amino acids. CDR3 amino acids: CASSPRVTTYEQYF. The CDR3 region has the DNA TGTGCCAGCAGCCCGAGGGTGACTACCTACGAGCAGTACTTC.

This clonotype is deemed large (0.1 to 1%). This chain uses TRBV7-9 with TRBJ2-7, with TRBD2 matching over 10 bases. The germline CDR1 and CDR2 sequences are SEHNR and FQNEAQ (reference sequence). The CDR3 is made up of 16 amino acids. Trimming cost V 6 bases and J 4 bases; bases outside gene matches: 12. The CDR3 is CASRPHLTSGKYEQYF. DNA for the CDR3: TGTGCCAGCAGGCCCCATCTCACTAGCGGGAAGTACGAGCAGTACTTC. The full variable domain, its missing parts supplied by reference TRBV7-9 and TRBJ2-7, is DTGVSQNPRHKITKRGQNVTFRCDPISEHNRLYWYRQTLGQGPEFLTYFQNEAQLEKSRLLSDRFSAERPKGSFSTLEIQRTEQGDSAMYLCASRPHLTSGKYEQYFGPGTRLTVT.

Judged by abundance, this clonotype is large. The chain's CDR3 is CASSLAFQLSTGELFF. CDR3 DNA sequence: TGTGCCAGCAGCTTGGCCTTTCAGCTATCCACCGGGGAGCTGTTTTTT. The chain links TRBV5-6 to TRBJ2-2; no clear D gene. The CDR3 runs to 16 residues. The V gene's germline CDR1 is SGHDT and CDR2 YYEEEE. V lost 0 bases, J lost 4 bases, and 13 bases lay in between.

Sample share makes this clonotype medium-sized. The chain couples TRBV7-9 to TRBJ2-1, with D maybe TRBD1 (6 bases). This CDR3 has 13 amino acids. With 3 bases removed from V and 9 bases from J, the gap between germline ends came to 12 bases. The germline CDR1 and CDR2 sequences are SEHNR and FQNEAQ (reference sequence). DNA for the CDR3: TGTGCCAGCAGCTTCCAGGGGACGGGTGAGCAGTTCTTC. Its protein product is CASSFQGTGEQFF. Using reference TRBV7-9 and TRBJ2-1 for the parts outside the CDR3, the full variable domain is DTGVSQNPRHKITKRGQNVTFRCDPISEHNRLYWYRQTLGQGPEFLTYFQNEAQLEKSRLLSDRFSAERPKGSFSTLEIQRTEQGDSAMYLCASSFQGTGEQFFGPGTRLTVL.

This clonotype counts as hyperexpanded (1% or more). The chain couples TRBV2 to TRBJ2-2, with 8 positions matching TRBD2. Germline V gene sequence: CDR1 SNHLY, CDR2 FYNNEI. V lost 4 bases and J lost 6; bases outside the gene matches: 10. CDR3 length: 16 amino acids. CDR3 in DNA: TGTGCCAGCAGTGGGGTAAAAGCGGGAGCGTCCGGGGAGCTGTTTTTT. Its protein is CASSGVKAGASGELFF.

The table lists this clonotype with a few counts. The chain couples TRBV27 to TRBJ2-7; 8 bases are shared with TRBD1. The junction had 9 bases not matched to a gene; V was cut back by 6 bases and J by 2 bases. This CDR3 region has 15 residues. Germline V gives CDR1 MNHEY, CDR2 SMNVEV (reference sequence). CDR3 nucleotides: TGTGCCAGCAGCCCTCAGGGGGCGCTTGCCTACGAGCAGTACTTC. It codes for CASSPQGALAYEQYF.

Sample share makes this clonotype large. The chain links TRBV29-1 to TRBJ2-7; TRBD2 agrees at 7 bases. The CDR3 is 11 residues long. Germline CDR1 SQVTM, CDR2 ANQGSEA. With 7 bases clipped from V and 3 bases from J, the junction kept 3 bases outside the gene matches. The CDR3 bases are TGCAGCGCGCTAGCGGACTACGAGCAGTACTTC. This translates into CSALADYEQYF.

By its share, this clonotype is large (0.1 to 1%). V usage is TRBV2 and J usage is TRBJ2-1; D is perhaps TRBD2 (5 bases). Trimming took 3 bases from V and 3 from J, leaving 12 bases between them. Germline V CDR1 and CDR2: SNHLY, FYNNEI. The CDR3 has 15 amino acids. CDR3 bases: TGTGCCAGCAGTGACTCAGCGGCCGGCTACAATGAGCAGTTCTTC. Translated, it gives CASSDSAAGYNEQFF.

In its sample, this clonotype is large. The genes are TRBV25-1 and TRBJ2-2; D is perhaps TRBD1 (5 bases). V lost 3 bases to trimming and J lost 5 bases, with 7 bases between them. The length of the CDR3 is 13 residues. CDR1 is MGHDK, CDR2 SYGVNS, per germline. DNA of the CDR3: TGTGCCAGCAGTGAGACAGAAACCGGGGAGCTGTTTTTT. This sequence encodes CASSETETGELFF. Drawing the rest from reference TRBV25-1 and TRBJ2-2, the complete variable domain is EADIYQTPRYLVIGTGKKITLECSQTMGHDKMYWYQQDPGMELHLIHYSYGVNSTEKGDLSSESTVSRIRTEHFPLTLESARPSHTSQYLCASSETETGELFFGEGSRLTVL.

This clonotype counts as medium-sized. The V gene is TRBV6-1, the J gene TRBJ1-5; TRBD1 agrees at 8 bases. The V gene's germline CDR1 is MNHNS and CDR2 SASEGT. V gave up 0 bases and J gave up 3 bases; unmatched junction bases: 10. The CDR3 length is 18 residues. The CDR3 loop reads CASSEASPTGAINQPQHF. The CDR3, as DNA: TGTGCCAGCAGTGAAGCCTCCCCGACAGGGGCCATCAATCAGCCCCAGCATTTT.

This clonotype is categorized as large. V is TRBV10-3 and J is TRBJ2-7; 8 bases agree with TRBD1. Germline-derived CDR1 and CDR2 are ENHRY and SYGVKD. The CDR3 contains 11 residues. In nucleotides, the CDR3 is TGTGCCATCAGTGAGACGGTGACAGGGGTTGTC. Its translation: CAISETVTGVV.